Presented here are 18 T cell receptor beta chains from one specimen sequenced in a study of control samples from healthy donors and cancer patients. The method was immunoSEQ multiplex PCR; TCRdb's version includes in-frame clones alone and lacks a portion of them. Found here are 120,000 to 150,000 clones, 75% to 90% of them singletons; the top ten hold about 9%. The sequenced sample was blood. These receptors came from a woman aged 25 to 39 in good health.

The CDR3 protein is CASSPLAGGGETQYF. The CDR3 bases are TGTGCCAGCAGCCCACTAGCGGGAGGAGGCGAGACCCAGTACTTC. The rearrangement links TRBV7-3 to TRBJ2-5; 12 positions agree with TRBD2. J lost 5 bases, V lost 5 bases, and 6 bases had no gene match. Germline V gene sequence: CDR1 SGHTA, CDR2 FQGTGA. The CDR3 is 15 residues long.

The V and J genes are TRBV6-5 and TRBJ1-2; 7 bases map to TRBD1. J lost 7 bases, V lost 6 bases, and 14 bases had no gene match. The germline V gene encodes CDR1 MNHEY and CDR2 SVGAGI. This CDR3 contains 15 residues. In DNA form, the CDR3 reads TGTGCCAGCAGGGACCAACTTGACAGGGCCCCTGGCTACACCTTC. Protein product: CASRDQLDRAPGYTF.

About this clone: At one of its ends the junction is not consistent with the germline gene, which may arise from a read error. CDR3 bases: TGTGCCAGCAGCCGGACCCCCTACGGGCAGTACTTC. It is translated as CASSRTPYGQYF. The rearrangement uses TRBV7-8 and TRBJ2-7; D call uncertain. The CDR3 is made up of 12 amino acids. Germline lookup yields CDR1 SGHVS and CDR2 FQNEAQ. Full variable domain (remainder filled in from reference TRBV7-8 and TRBJ2-7): GAGVSQSPRYKVAKRGQDVALRCDPISGHVSLFWYQQALGQGPEFLTYFQNEAQLDKSGLPSDRFFAERPEGSVSTLKIQRTQQEDSAVYLCASSRTPYGQYFGPGTRLTVT.

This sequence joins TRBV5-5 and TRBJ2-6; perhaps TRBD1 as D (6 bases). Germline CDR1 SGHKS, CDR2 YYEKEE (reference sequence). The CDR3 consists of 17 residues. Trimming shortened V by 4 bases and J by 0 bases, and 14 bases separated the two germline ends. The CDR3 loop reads CASSPGHLSSGANVLTF. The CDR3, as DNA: TGTGCCAGCAGCCCGGGACACCTGTCCTCTGGGGCCAACGTCCTGACTTTC.

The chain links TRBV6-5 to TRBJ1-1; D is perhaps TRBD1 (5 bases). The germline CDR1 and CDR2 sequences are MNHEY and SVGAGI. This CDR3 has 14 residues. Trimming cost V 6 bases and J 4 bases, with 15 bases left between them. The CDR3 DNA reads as TGTGCCAGCAGCGAGGCCAGGGTTGGCACTGAAGCTTTCTTT. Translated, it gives CASSEARVGTEAFF.

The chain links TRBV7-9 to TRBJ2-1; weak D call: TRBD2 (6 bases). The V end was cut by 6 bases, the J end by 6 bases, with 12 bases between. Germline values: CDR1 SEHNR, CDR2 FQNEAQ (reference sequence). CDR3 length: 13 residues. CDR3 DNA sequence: TGTGCCAGCAGGAACGGGAGACCCAATGAGCAGTTCTTC. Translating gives CASRNGRPNEQFF. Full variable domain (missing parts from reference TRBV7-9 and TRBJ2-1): DTGVSQNPRHKITKRGQNVTFRCDPISEHNRLYWYRQTLGQGPEFLTYFQNEAQLEKSRLLSDRFSAERPKGSFSTLEIQRTEQGDSAMYLCASRNGRPNEQFFGPGTRLTVL.

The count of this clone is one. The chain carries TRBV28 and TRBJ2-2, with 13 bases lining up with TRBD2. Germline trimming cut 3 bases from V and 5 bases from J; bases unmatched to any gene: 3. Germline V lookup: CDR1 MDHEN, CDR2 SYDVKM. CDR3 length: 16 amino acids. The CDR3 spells CASSLQTSGRTGELFF. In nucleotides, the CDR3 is TGTGCCAGCAGTTTGCAGACTAGCGGGAGGACCGGGGAGCTGTTTTTT.

The CDR3 DNA follows: TGTGCCATCGCTGGGGGTAGGGGCGATGAAGCTTTCTTT. Protein: CAIAGGRGDEAFF. The chain couples TRBV10-3 to TRBJ1-1; D perhaps matches TRBD1 (5 bases). CDR3 length: 13 amino acids. V was cut by 8 bases and J by 7 bases, with 17 bases left in between. CDR1 and CDR2 from the germline V gene are ENHRY and SYGVKD.

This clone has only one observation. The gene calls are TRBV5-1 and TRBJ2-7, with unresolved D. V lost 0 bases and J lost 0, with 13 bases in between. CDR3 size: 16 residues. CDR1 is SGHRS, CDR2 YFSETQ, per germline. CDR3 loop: CASSLGVSPSSYEQYF. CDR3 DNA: TGCGCCAGCAGCTTGGGTGTCAGCCCTAGCTCCTACGAGCAGTACTTC.

CDR3 bases: TGTGCCAGCAGCTTAGGCAAGGGTGGGACTGAAGCTTTCTTT. Translated, it gives CASSLGKGGTEAFF. This chain connects TRBV13 to TRBJ1-1, with no clear D. V lost 0 bases to trimming and J lost 5 bases, with 10 bases between them. Germline V CDR1 and CDR2: PRHDT, FYEKMQ (reference sequence). This CDR3 is built from 14 residues.

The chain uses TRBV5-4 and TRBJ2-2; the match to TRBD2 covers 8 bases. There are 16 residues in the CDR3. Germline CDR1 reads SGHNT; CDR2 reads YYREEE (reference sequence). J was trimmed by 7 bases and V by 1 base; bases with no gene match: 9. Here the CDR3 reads CASSLRASGLGGELFF. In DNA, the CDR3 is TGTGCCAGCAGCTTGCGGGCTAGCGGGCTGGGCGGGGAGCTGTTTTTT.

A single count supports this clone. The CDR3 spells CASSRTSASDEQFF. In DNA, the CDR3 is TGTGCCAGCTCCCGGACTAGCGCCTCGGATGAGCAGTTCTTC. The chain uses TRBV18 and TRBJ2-1; 9 bases are a match to TRBD2. This CDR3 has 14 amino acids. J gave up 8 bases and V 6 bases, and 8 bases lay outside the gene matches. Germline V CDR1 and CDR2: KGHSH, LQKENI.

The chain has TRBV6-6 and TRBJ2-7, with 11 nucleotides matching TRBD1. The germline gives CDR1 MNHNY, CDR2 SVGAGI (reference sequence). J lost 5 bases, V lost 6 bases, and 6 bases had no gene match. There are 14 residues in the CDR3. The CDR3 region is CASRRGQGADEQYF. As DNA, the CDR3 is TGTGCCAGCAGAAGAGGACAGGGGGCCGACGAGCAGTACTTC.

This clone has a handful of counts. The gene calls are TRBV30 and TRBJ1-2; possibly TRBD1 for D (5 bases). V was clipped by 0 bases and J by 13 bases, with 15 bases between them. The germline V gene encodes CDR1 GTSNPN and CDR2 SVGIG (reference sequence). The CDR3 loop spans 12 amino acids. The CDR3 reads CAWSVFGGWFTF. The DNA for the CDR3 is TGTGCCTGGAGTGTCTTCGGGGGGTGGTTCACCTTC.

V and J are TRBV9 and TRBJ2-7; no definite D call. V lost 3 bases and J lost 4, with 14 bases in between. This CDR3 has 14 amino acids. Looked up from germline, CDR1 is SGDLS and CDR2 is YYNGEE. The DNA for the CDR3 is TGTGCCAGCAGCGGCGCCACCGGAAGATACGAGCAGTACTTC. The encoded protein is CASSGATGRYEQYF.

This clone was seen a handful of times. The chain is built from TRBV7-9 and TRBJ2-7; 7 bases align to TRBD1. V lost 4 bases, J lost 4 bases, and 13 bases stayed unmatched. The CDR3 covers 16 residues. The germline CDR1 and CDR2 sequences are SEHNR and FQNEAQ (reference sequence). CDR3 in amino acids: CASSSEATGPFYEQYF. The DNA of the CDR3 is TGTGCCAGCAGCTCCGAGGCGACAGGGCCCTTTTACGAGCAGTACTTC.

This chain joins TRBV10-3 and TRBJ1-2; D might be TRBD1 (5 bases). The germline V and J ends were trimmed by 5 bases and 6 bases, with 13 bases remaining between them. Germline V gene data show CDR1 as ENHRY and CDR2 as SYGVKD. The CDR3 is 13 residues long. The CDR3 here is CAISPGQGDGYTF. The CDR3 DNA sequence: TGTGCCATCAGTCCCGGGCAGGGAGATGGCTACACCTTC.

The CDR3 spells CASLAGSAYEQYF. For the CDR3, the DNA is TGTGCCAGCCTAGCGGGAAGCGCCTACGAGCAGTACTTC. The V and J genes are TRBV28 and TRBJ2-7; TRBD2 matches 9 bases. Germline V CDR1 and CDR2: MDHEN, SYDVKM. CDR3 size: 13 residues. V gave up 8 bases and J gave up 2 bases; unmatched junction bases: 4.